This T cell receptor beta chain was identified in a study of cytomegalovirus exposure and HLA in healthy donors. PCR primers comprised 60 Vbeta and 13 Jbeta primers. Under the authors' procedure: Later reanalysis found around 84 million unique TCR beta chains, approximately 11 million of them shared. TCRdb's copy holds only in-frame clones and misses some; the assay was immunoSEQ multiplex PCR. V, J and clone size were drawn from that table, and D and trimming were deduced from the DNA. There are 75,000 to 95,000 clones in the sample; roughly 84% occur only once, and around 2.3% lies in the top ten. Trimming left V 0 bases short and J 4 bases short, with 15 bases between. Germline V gene data show CDR1 as LGHNA and CDR2 as YNFKEQ. The CDR3 is 16 residues long.

The sequenced material came from PBMCs. The V and J genes are TRBV4-2 and TRBJ1-2; D is uncertain. This TCR derives from a man between 18 and 29 years old in good health and CMV-seronegative. Written as DNA, the CDR3 is TGTGCCAGCAGCCAAGATCTTTCGGGGAACCTCTATGGCTACACCTTC. Amino acids: CASSQDLSGNLYGYTF.